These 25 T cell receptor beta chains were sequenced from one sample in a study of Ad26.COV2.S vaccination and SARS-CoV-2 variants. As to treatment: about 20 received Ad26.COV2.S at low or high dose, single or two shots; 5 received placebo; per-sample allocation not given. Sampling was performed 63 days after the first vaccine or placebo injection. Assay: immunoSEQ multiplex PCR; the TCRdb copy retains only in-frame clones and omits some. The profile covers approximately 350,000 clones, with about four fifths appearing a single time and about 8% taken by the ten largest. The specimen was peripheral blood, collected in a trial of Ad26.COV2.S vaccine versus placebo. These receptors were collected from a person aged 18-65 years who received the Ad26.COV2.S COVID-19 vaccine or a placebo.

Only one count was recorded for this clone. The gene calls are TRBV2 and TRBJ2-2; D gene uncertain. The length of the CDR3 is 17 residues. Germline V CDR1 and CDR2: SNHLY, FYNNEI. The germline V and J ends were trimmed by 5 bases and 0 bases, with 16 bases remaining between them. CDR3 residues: CASSSKGISSNTGELFF. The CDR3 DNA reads TGTGCCAGCAGTTCTAAAGGCATCTCCTCGAACACCGGGGAGCTGTTTTTT. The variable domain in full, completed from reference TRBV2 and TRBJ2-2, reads EPEVTQTPSHQVTQMGQEVILRCVPISNHLYFYWYRQILGQKVEFLVSFYNNEISEKSEIFDDQFSVERPDGSNFTLKIRSTKLEDSAMYFCASSSKGISSNTGELFFGEGSRLTVL.

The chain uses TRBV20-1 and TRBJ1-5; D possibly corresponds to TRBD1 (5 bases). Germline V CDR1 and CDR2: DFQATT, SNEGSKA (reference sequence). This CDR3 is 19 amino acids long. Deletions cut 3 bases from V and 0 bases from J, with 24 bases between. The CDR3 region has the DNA TGCAGTGCTAGTCTGATCGCGGGACGGGGAGACGGTAGCAATCAGCCCCAGCATTTT. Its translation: CSASLIAGRGDGSNQPQHF.

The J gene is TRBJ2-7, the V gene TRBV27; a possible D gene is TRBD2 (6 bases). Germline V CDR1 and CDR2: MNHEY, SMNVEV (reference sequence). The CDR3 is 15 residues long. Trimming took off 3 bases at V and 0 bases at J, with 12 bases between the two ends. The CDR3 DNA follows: TGTGCCAGCAGTTTCATCGGGGGTTCCTCCTACGAGCAGTACTTC. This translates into CASSFIGGSSYEQYF.

The CDR3 bases are TGTGCCAGCAGTTACCCCCCCCATGAAGCTTTCTTT. This encodes CASSYPPHEAFF. V gene TRBV6-2 or TRBV6-3 combines with J gene TRBJ1-1; D gene ambiguous. Trimming took 2 bases from V and 7 from J, leaving 8 bases between them. Germline V gene lookup returns CDR1 MNHEY and CDR2 SVGEGT. CDR3 size: 12 residues.

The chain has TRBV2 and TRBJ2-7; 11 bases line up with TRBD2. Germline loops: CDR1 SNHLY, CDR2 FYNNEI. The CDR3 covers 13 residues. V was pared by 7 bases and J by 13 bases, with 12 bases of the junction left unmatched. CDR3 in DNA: TGTGCCAGCAATCTTATTACCGGGACTAGCGGATACTTC. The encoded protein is CASNLITGTSGYF.

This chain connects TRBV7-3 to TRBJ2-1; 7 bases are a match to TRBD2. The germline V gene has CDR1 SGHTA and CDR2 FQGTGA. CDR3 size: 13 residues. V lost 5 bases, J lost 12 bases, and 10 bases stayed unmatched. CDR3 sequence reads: CASSKREGLRQFF. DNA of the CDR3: TGTGCCAGCAGCAAAAGGGAGGGCCTAAGGCAGTTCTTC.

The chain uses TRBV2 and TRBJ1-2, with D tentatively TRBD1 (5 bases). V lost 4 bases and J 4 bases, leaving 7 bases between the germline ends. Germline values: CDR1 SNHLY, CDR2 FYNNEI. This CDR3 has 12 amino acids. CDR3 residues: CASSGGGYGYTF. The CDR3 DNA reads TGTGCCAGCAGTGGGGGCGGCTATGGCTACACCTTC.

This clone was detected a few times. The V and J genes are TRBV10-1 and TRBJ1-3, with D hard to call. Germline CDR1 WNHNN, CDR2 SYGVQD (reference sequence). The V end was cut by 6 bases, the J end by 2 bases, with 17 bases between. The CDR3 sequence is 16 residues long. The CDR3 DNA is TGCGCCAGCAGCCTCGGGTCCCTCGGAGCTGGAAACACCATATATTTT. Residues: CASSLGSLGAGNTIYF.

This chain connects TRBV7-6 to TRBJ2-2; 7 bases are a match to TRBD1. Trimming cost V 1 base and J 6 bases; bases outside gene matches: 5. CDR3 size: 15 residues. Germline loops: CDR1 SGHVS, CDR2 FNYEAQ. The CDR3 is CASSLGQGGPGELFF. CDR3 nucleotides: TGTGCCAGCAGCTTAGGACAGGGCGGCCCCGGGGAGCTGTTTTTT. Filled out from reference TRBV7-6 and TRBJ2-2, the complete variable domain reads GAGVSQSPRYKVTKRGQDVALRCDPISGHVSLYWYRQALGQGPEFLTYFNYEAQQDKSGLPNDRFSAERPEGSISTLTIQRTEQRDSAMYRCASSLGQGGPGELFFGEGSRLTVL.

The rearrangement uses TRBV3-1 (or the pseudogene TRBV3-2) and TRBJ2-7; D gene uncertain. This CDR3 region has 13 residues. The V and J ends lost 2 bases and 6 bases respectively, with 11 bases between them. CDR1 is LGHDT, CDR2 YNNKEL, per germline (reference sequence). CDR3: CASSQLRTGEQYF. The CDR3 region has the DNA TGTGCCAGCAGCCAATTAAGGACGGGCGAGCAGTACTTC.

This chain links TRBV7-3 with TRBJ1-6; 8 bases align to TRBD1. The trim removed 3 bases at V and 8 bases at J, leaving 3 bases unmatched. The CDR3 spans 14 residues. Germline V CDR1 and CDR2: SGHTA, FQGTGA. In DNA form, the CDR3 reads TGTGCCAGCAGCTTCAGGGGGCCAGATTCACCCCTCCACTTT. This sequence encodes CASSFRGPDSPLHF.

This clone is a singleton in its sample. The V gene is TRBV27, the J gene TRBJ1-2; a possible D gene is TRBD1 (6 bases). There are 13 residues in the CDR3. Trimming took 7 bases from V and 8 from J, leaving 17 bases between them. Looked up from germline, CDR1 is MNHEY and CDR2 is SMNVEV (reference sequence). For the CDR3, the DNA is TGTGCCAGCAAGGCTCCAGGGGTGGAGGGCTACACCTTC. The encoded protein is CASKAPGVEGYTF.

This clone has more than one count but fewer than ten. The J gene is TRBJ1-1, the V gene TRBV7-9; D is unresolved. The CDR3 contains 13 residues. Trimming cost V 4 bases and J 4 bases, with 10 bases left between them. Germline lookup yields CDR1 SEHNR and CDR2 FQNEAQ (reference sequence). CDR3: CASSSTRATEAFF. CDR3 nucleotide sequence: TGTGCCAGCAGCTCGACCCGGGCCACTGAAGCTTTCTTT.

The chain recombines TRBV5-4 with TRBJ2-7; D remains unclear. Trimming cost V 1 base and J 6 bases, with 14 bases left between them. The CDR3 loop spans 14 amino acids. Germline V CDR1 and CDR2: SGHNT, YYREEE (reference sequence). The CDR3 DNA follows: TGTGCCAGCAGCTTGACCCGTAATCCCGCCGAGCAGTACTTC. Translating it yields CASSLTRNPAEQYF.

For the CDR3, the DNA is TGCGCCAGCAGCTCCCCAGGGCCCACTGAAGCTTTCTTT. Its translation: CASSSPGPTEAFF. The chain uses TRBV5-1 and TRBJ1-1; perhaps TRBD1 as D (5 bases). This CDR3 is built from 13 residues. The V end was cut by 3 bases, the J end by 4 bases, with 10 bases between. Per germline, CDR1 SGHRS and CDR2 YFSETQ.

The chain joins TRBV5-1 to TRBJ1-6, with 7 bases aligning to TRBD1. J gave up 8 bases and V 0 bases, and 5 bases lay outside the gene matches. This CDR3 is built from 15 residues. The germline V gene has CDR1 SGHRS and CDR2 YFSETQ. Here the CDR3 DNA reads TGCGCCAGCAGCTTGGGGGACAGTATCTATTCACCCCTCCACTTT. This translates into CASSLGDSIYSPLHF.

The CDR3 nucleotides read TGCGCCAGCCGGCGGAGGGGCCTCTCCTACAATGAGCAGTTCTTC. It codes for CASRRRGLSYNEQFF. J is TRBJ2-1 and V is TRBV5-1, with D perhaps TRBD2 (6 bases). This CDR3 region has 15 residues. In germline, CDR1 is SGHRS, CDR2 YFSETQ. The V gene lost 7 bases and the J gene lost 0 bases, with 14 bases spanning the gap.

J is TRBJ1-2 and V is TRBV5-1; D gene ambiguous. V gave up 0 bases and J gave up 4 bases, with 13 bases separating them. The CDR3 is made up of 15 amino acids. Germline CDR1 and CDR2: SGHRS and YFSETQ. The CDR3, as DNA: TGCGCCAGCAGCTTGGTTTACGACGGATTCTATGGCTACACCTTC. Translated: CASSLVYDGFYGYTF.

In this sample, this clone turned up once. The CDR3 here is CAWGTGLTYNEQFF. In nucleotides, the CDR3 is TGTGCCTGGGGGACAGGGTTGACTTACAATGAGCAGTTCTTC. The chain links TRBV30 to TRBJ2-1, with 9 bases lining up with TRBD1. CDR1 and CDR2 (germline): GTSNPN, SVGIG (reference sequence). The CDR3 contains 14 residues. The V segment lost 5 bases and the J segment 4 bases; nucleotides outside the gene matches: 6.

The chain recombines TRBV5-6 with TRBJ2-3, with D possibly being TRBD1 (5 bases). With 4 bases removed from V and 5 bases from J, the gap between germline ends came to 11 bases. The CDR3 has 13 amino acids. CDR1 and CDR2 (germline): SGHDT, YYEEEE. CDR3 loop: CASSPVRGDTQYF. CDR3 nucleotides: TGTGCCAGCAGCCCGGTAAGGGGAGATACGCAGTATTTT.

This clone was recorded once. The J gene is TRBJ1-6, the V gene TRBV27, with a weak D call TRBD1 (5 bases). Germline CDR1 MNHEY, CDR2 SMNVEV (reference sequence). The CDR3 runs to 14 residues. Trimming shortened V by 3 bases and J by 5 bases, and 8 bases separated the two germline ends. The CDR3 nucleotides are TGTGCCAGCAGTTTTAGGGGCAATAATTCACCCCTCCACTTT. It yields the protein CASSFRGNNSPLHF.

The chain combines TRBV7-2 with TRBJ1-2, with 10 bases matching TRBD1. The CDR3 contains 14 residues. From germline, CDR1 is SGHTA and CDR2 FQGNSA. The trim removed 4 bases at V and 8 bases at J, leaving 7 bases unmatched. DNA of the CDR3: TGTGCCAGCAGCTCCCGGGACAGGGGAATCGGCTACACCTTC. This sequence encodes CASSSRDRGIGYTF. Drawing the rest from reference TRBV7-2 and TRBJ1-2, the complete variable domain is GAGVSQSPSNKVTEKGKDVELRCDPISGHTALYWYRQSLGQGLEFLIYFQGNSAPDKSGLPSDRFSAERTGGSVSTLTIQRTQQEDSAVYLCASSSRDRGIGYTFGSGTRLTVV.

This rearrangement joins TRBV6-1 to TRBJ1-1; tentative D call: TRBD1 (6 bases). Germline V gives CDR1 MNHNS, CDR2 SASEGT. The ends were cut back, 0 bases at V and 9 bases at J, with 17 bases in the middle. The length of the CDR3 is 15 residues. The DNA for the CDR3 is TGTGCCAGCAGTGAAGCGGGGTGGCAGGGGAAAAAAGCTTTCTTT. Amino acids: CASSEAGWQGKKAFF.

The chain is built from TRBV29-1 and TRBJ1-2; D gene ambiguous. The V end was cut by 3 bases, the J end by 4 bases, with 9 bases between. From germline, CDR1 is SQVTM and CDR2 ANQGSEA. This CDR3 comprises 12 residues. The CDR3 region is CSVERPPYGYTF. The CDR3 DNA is TGCAGCGTTGAGAGGCCCCCCTATGGCTACACCTTC.

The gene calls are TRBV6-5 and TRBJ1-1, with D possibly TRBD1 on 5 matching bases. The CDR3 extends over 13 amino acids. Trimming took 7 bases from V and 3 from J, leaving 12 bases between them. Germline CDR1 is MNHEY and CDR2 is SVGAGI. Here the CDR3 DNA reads TGTGCCAGCAAGGCGGGCAGGGACACTGAAGCTTTCTTT. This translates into CASKAGRDTEAFF.